This T cell receptor beta chain was documented in a study of spatial heterogeneity in lung cancer. Across the study: Detection consistently captured more beta-chain sequences than alpha-chain sequences.

Study-level findings and limits: Ubiquitous expanded tumor TCRs showed up in blood more at resection than follow-up.

Single TCR cDNA molecules each had their own unique molecular identifier. Via MiXCR, TCRdb re-called the 5' RACE reads, giving one row per CDR3 protein. This table holds some 70,000 distinct CDR3 sequences, 13% found once. Time point in this sample: sample taken at primary tumor resection. Extraction of whole RNA from tumor, nontumor lung or frozen PBMC preceded unsorted sequencing. The donors comprised some 78 untreated early-stage non-small cell lung cancer patients. Comments on this clonotype: What it binds is not known.

The receptor was derived from a male donor with early-stage non-small cell lung cancer. The sample was PBMCs, taken at surgery.

Here the CDR3 reads CASSWGGNNSPLHF. In DNA, the CDR3 is TGTGCCAGCAGCTGGGGAGGAAATAATTCACCCCTCCACTTT. This chain connects TRBV6-5 to TRBJ1-6; D uncertain. The germline V gene has CDR1 MNHEY and CDR2 SVGAGI. The CDR3 contains 14 residues. Trimming cost V 6 bases and J 5 bases, with 11 bases left between them.